Detailed here is one T cell receptor beta chain. These data come from a study of T cell changes during pregnancy in multiple sclerosis. The CDR3 extends over 14 amino acids. Looked up from germline, CDR1 is MNHEY and CDR2 is SVGAGI. J lost 10 bases, V lost 0 bases, and 7 bases had no gene match. Sequenced by immunoSEQ multiplex PCR; TCRdb stores in-frame clones only, minus some. The sample lists tens of thousands of clones, about 93% occurring once. The receptor was isolated from a female donor with multiple sclerosis, enrolled in a pregnancy study. This sample comprised CD4+ T cells from peripheral blood mononuclear cells, obtained in the second trimester of pregnancy. This rearrangement joins TRBV6-5 to TRBJ1-1, with 8 nucleotides matching TRBD1. Here the CDR3 reads CASSYSGQDIGAFF. The CDR3 nucleotides are TGTGCCAGCAGTTACTCGGGACAGGATATAGGAGCTTTCTTT.